The clone carrying this T cell receptor (beta chain) was counted only a few times. V gave up 5 bases and J gave up 2 bases; unmatched junction bases: 3. From germline, CDR1 is LNHDA and CDR2 SQIVND (reference sequence). CDR3 length: 14 residues. Sequenced by immunoSEQ multiplex PCR; TCRdb stores in-frame clones only, minus some. The repertoire has approximately 17,000 clones, about 90% of them found once; the top ten carry roughly 2.4%. The data are from a study of chemoradiotherapy in HPV16-positive cancers. This TCR was recovered from a human donor with HPV-associated anogenital cancer. The material sequenced was blood, taken from a patient who underwent chemoradiotherapy. J is TRBJ1-5 and V is TRBV19, with 7 bases aligning to TRBD1. The CDR3 sequence: CASSGTGGNQPQHF. CDR3 bases: TGTGCCAGTAGTGGAACAGGGGGCAATCAGCCCCAGCATTTT.